The 14 T cell receptor beta chains reported below all come from one sample, sequenced in a study of T-cell reconstitution after alpha-beta-depleted transplantation in children. Preparation of the TCRbeta library used unique molecular identifiers. TCRdb fed the PCR reads into MiXCR, producing one record per CDR3 protein. The sample consists of hundreds of thousands of distinct CDR3 sequences, roughly 14% of them appearing once. The material was PBMCs, obtained from the stem cell graft. These receptors came from a human donor who donated a stem cell graft to a child with Fanconi anemia.

This clonotype has only a few counts. J is TRBJ2-1 and V is TRBV20-1; D is unresolved. Trimming pared 0 bases from V and 2 bases from J, leaving 8 bases between. Germline V gene sequence: CDR1 DFQATT, CDR2 SNEGSKA (reference sequence). The CDR3 consists of 14 residues. The CDR3 DNA sequence: TGCAGTGCTAGAGAGACGGTGGCCTACAATGAGCAGTTCTTC. Translated, it gives CSARETVAYNEQFF.

The V gene is TRBV5-5, the J gene TRBJ2-3; 7 bases match TRBD1. Germline CDR1 reads SGHKS; CDR2 reads YYEKEE (reference sequence). With 2 bases clipped from V and 4 bases from J, the junction kept 7 bases outside the gene matches. This CDR3 contains 15 residues. The CDR3 DNA sequence: TGTGCCAGCAGCTTTTCAGGGGGTTGGGCAGATACGCAGTATTTT. Translating it yields CASSFSGGWADTQYF. The entire variable domain, with the rest obtained from reference TRBV5-5 and TRBJ2-3, is as follows: DAGVTQSPTHLIKTRGQQVTLRCSPISGHKSVSWYQQVLGQGPQFIFQYYEKEERGRGNFPDRFSARQFPNYSSELNVNALLLGDSALYLCASSFSGGWADTQYFGPGTRLTVL.

The chain joins TRBV28 to TRBJ2-1; D may be TRBD2 (7 bases). The CDR3 is made up of 16 amino acids. Germline CDR1 and CDR2: MDHEN and SYDVKM. With 7 bases removed from V and 0 bases from J, the gap between germline ends came to 16 bases. The CDR3, as DNA: TGTGCCAGCACGTTGGGGGGGGCCGGCTCCTACAATGAGCAGTTCTTC. Protein sequence: CASTLGGAGSYNEQFF. Full variable domain (remainder filled in from reference TRBV28 and TRBJ2-1): DVKVTQSSRYLVKRTGEKVFLECVQDMDHENMFWYRQDPGLGLRLIYFSYDVKMKEKGDIPEGYSVSREKKERFSLILESASTNQTSMYLCASTLGGAGSYNEQFFGPGTRLTVL.

The chain has TRBV4-2 and TRBJ2-5, with 9 bases matching TRBD2. J gave up 6 bases and V 0 bases, and 8 bases lay outside the gene matches. Germline values: CDR1 LGHNA, CDR2 YNFKEQ. This CDR3 contains 16 residues. The CDR3, as DNA: TGTGCCAGCAGCCAAGAGAGTACGCCTAGCGGGAAGACCCAGTACTTC. It is translated as CASSQESTPSGKTQYF.

By share, this clonotype counts as medium-sized. The CDR3 nucleotides are TGTGCCAGCAGCCAAGCGGGGCTCGGGGAGCTGTTTTTT. This gives the protein CASSQAGLGELFF. The rearrangement joins TRBV3-1 to TRBJ2-2; either TRBD1 or TRBD2 may fit D (5 bases each). This CDR3 comprises 13 residues. Deletions cut 1 base from V and 7 bases from J, with 7 bases between. Germline V gene lookup returns CDR1 LGHDT and CDR2 YNNKEL (reference sequence).

This CDR3 is CASRLDPTQPQHF. The CDR3 DNA sequence: TGCGCCAGCAGATTAGATCCCACTCAGCCCCAGCATTTT. The chain has TRBV10-2 and TRBJ1-5; D not resolved. The germline CDR1 and CDR2 sequences are WSHSY and SAAADI. Trimming pared 6 bases from V and 6 bases from J, leaving 12 bases between. The CDR3 covers 13 residues.

This clonotype was seen repeatedly, ten times or more. The gene calls are TRBV28 and TRBJ2-2; D ambiguous. V was cut by 8 bases and J by 3 bases, with 10 bases left in between. The CDR3 sequence is 13 residues long. Per germline, CDR1 MDHEN and CDR2 SYDVKM. The CDR3 loop is CASLVLDTGELFF. CDR3 nucleotides: TGTGCCAGCTTAGTTTTGGACACCGGGGAGCTGTTTTTT.

This clonotype was picked up a small number of times. This chain uses TRBV12-3 or TRBV12-4 with TRBJ2-3; D uncertain. Deletions cut 7 bases from V and 2 bases from J, with 7 bases between. This CDR3 spans 12 amino acids. This CDR3 is CASKRDTDTQYF. The CDR3 nucleotides read TGTGCCAGCAAAAGGGACACAGATACGCAGTATTTT.

The rearrangement uses TRBV27 and TRBJ1-5; no definite D call. The germline V and J ends were trimmed by 4 bases and 7 bases, with 11 bases remaining between them. The CDR3 consists of 13 residues. Germline V gives CDR1 MNHEY, CDR2 SMNVEV (reference sequence). In nucleotides, the CDR3 is TGTGCCAGCAGTTGGATCGTAGGCCAGCCCCAGCATTTT. Protein: CASSWIVGQPQHF.

This clonotype was counted many times. The J gene is TRBJ1-3, the V gene TRBV13; D remains unclear. Germline values: CDR1 PRHDT, CDR2 FYEKMQ (reference sequence). Trimming took 4 bases from V and 0 from J, leaving 10 bases between them. CDR3 length: 15 residues. CDR3 protein: CASSSGLSSGNTIYF. The CDR3 DNA follows: TGTGCCAGCAGCTCCGGACTGTCCTCTGGAAACACCATATATTTT.

This clonotype came up many times. The chain employs TRBV7-9 and TRBJ2-2; TRBD1 might be the D (6 bases). CDR3 length: 14 residues. V lost 8 bases and J 6 bases, leaving 16 bases between the germline ends. Germline CDR1 reads SEHNR; CDR2 reads FQNEAQ (reference sequence). This chain's CDR3 is CASEQGVGPGELFF. The CDR3 DNA sequence: TGTGCCAGCGAACAGGGAGTAGGACCCGGGGAGCTGTTTTTT.

V usage is TRBV6-1 and J usage is TRBJ2-3; D remains ambiguous. Germline lookup yields CDR1 MNHNS and CDR2 SASEGT. V was pared by 5 bases and J by 0 bases, with 9 bases between. This CDR3 region has 14 residues. In DNA, the CDR3 is TGTGCCAGCAGTACCTGGCGTAGCACAGATACGCAGTATTTT. Protein sequence: CASSTWRSTDTQYF.

The CDR3 region has the DNA TGCAGTGCTAGTTTGGCAGGGGGATACACTGAAGCTTTCTTT. Amino acid sequence: CSASLAGGYTEAFF. The chain joins TRBV20-1 to TRBJ1-1; 7 bases align to TRBD1. CDR3 size: 14 residues. With 3 bases clipped from V and 3 bases from J, the junction kept 7 bases outside the gene matches. In germline, CDR1 is DFQATT, CDR2 SNEGSKA (reference sequence).

This clonotype was recorded at least ten times. The chain links TRBV25-1 to TRBJ2-1; weak D call: TRBD2 (5 bases). Trimming left V 1 base short and J 15 bases short, with 13 bases between. Germline lookup yields CDR1 MGHDK and CDR2 SYGVNS. This CDR3 has 12 residues. DNA of the CDR3: TGTGCCAGCAGTGAATTTGAGGGTAGATGGTTCTTC. Its protein product is CASSEFEGRWFF.